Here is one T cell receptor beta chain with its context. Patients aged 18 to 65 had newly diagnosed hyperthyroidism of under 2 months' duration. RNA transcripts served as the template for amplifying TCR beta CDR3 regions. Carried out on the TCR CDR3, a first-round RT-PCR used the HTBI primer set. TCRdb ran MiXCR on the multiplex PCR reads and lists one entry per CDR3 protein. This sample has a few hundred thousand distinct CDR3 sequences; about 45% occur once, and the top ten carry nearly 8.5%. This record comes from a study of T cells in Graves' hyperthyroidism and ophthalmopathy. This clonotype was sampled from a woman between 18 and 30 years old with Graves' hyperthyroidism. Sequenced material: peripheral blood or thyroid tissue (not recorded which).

CDR3 amino acids: CASSNLGVFQPQHF. In nucleotides, the CDR3 is TGTGCCAGTAGTAATCTAGGGGTATTTCAGCCCCAGCATTTT. This chain joins TRBV19 and TRBJ1-5; tentatively, D is TRBD1 (5 bases). V was shortened by 4 bases and J by 6 bases, with 13 bases between the two germline ends. CDR1 LNHDA and CDR2 SQIVND come from the germline V gene (reference sequence). The CDR3 covers 14 residues.